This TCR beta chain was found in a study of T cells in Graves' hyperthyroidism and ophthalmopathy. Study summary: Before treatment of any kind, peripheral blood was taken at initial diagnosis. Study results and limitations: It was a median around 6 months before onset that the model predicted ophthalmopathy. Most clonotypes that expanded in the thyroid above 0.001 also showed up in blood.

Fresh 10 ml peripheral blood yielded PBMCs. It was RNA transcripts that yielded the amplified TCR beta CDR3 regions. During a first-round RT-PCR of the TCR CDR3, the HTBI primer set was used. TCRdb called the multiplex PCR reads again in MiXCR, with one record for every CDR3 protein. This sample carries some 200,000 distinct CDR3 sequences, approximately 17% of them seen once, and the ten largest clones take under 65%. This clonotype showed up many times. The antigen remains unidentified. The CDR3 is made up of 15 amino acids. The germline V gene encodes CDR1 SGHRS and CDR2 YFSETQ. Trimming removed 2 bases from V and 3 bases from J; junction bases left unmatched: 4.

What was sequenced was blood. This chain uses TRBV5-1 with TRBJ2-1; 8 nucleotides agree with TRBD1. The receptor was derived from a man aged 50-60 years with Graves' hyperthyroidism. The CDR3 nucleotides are TGCGCCAGCAGCTTACAGGGGGGAGGCTACAATGAGCAGTTCTTC. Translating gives CASSLQGGGYNEQFF.